Sequencing of this TCR beta chain was carried out in a study of CD8+ T cells in alopecia areata. CDR1 and CDR2 (germline): MDHEN, SYDVKM. The CDR3 spans 15 residues. Unmatched junction bases numbered 8, after V lost 5 bases and J lost 7 bases. Isolated RNA was reverse transcribed into cDNA used as the sequencing template. Using immunoSEQ multiplex PCR, the repertoire was profiled, and TCRdb retains in-frame clones only, with some absent. The sample includes approximately 40,000 clones, 45% to 55% of them seen just once. There are a few counts of this clone. CD25+CD127- cells were sorted from CD4+ cells in four or five patients.

Source material: CD4+ Tregs sorted from blood. This sequence was found in a human donor with alopecia areata. The chain joins TRBV28 to TRBJ2-7, with 13 positions matching TRBD2. The CDR3 coding sequence is TGTGCCAGCAGTCCTCTCGGGACTAGCGGGATTGAGCAGTACTTC. Its protein product is CASSPLGTSGIEQYF. Full variable domain (missing parts from reference TRBV28 and TRBJ2-7): DVKVTQSSRYLVKRTGEKVFLECVQDMDHENMFWYRQDPGLGLRLIYFSYDVKMKEKGDIPEGYSVSREKKERFSLILESASTNQTSMYLCASSPLGTSGIEQYFGPGTRLTVT.